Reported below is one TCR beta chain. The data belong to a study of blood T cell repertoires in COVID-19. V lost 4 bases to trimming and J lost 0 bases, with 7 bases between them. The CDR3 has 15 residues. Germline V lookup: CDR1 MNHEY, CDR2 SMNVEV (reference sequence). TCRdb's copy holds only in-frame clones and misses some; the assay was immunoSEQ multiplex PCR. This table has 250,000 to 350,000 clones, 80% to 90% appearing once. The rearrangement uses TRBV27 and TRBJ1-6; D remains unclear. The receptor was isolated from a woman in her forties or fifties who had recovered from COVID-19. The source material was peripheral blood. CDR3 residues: CASSSRSSYNSPLHF. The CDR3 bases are TGTGCCAGCAGTTCGAGGAGCTCCTATAATTCACCCCTCCACTTT.